This T cell receptor (beta chain) was retrieved from a study of OX40 agonist ivuxolimab in advanced cancers. Clones were read by immunoSEQ multiplex PCR, and TCRdb kept only the in-frame ones, dropping some. The data show around 65,000 clones, around 83% seen once. Trimming at V came to 0 bases and at J to 0 bases, leaving 1 base not matched to a gene. The CDR3 has 15 residues. In germline, CDR1 is SGHDT, CDR2 YYEEEE. The sequence was obtained from an adult with an advanced solid tumor such as melanoma, head and neck, liver or kidney cancer. J is TRBJ2-7 and V is TRBV5-6; 9 bases agree with TRBD1. The sequencing used CD4+ or CD8+ T cells sorted from blood, collected in a trial of the OX40 agonist ivuxolimab. Written as DNA, the CDR3 is TGTGCCAGCAGCTTGGTGGGACAGGGCTCCTACGAGCAGTACTTC. Protein product: CASSLVGQGSYEQYF.